This T cell receptor beta chain was found in a study of blood T cell repertoires in COVID-19. Study in general: Samples representing acute and convalescent COVID-19 were sourced from the United States, Italy and Spain. Sources were T cells, B-cell-depleted T cells, or PBMCs; the material itself was cDNA or gDNA.

In the source study's methods: Estimation of nucleated cell counts relied on the amplification of reference gene primers. Measured with immunoSEQ multiplex PCR; TCRdb has only the in-frame clones, and not every one. For V, J and clone size, that table is used; D and trimming come from the DNA. The sample lists some 130,000 clones; roughly 72% were seen once. The CDR3 has 20 amino acids. J gave up 1 base and V 2 bases, and 19 bases lay outside the gene matches. Germline CDR1 reads LGHDT; CDR2 reads YNNKEL (reference sequence). The sequence was collected from a human donor in a cohort sampled during active COVID-19. The source material was peripheral blood. The chain is built from TRBV3-1 (or the pseudogene TRBV3-2) and TRBJ1-2; 7 nucleotides agree with TRBD1. CDR3 in DNA: TGTGCCAGCAGCCAAACCCTAGGGACAGTTAAGGAGGGCGTTAACTATGGCTACACCTTC. Encoded protein: CASSQTLGTVKEGVNYGYTF.